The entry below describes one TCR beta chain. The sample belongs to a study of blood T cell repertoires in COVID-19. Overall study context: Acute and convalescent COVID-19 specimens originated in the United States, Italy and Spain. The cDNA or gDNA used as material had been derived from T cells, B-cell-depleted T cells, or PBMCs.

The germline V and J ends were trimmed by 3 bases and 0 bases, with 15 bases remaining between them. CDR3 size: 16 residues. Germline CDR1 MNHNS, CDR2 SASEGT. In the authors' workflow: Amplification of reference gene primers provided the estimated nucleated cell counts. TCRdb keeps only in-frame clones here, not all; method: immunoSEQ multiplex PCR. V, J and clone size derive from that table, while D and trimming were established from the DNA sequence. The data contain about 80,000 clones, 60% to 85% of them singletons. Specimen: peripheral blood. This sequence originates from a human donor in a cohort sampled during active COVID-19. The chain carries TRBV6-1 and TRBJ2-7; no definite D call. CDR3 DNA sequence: TGTGCCAGCAGTGAGCCGGTTGGGCACCCCTCCTACGAGCAGTACTTC. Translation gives CASSEPVGHPSYEQYF.